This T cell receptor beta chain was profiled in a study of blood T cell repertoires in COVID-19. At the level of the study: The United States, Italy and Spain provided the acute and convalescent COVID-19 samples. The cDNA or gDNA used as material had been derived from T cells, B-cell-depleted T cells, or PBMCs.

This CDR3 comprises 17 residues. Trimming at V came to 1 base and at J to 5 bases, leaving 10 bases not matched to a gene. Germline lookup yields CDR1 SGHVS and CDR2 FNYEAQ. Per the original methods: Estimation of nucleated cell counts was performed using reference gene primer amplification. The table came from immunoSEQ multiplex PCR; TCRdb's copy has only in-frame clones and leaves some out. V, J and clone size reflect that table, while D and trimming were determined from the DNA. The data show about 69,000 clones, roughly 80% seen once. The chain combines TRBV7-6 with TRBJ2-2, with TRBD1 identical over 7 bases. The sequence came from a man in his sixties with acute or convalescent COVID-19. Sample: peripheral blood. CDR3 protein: CASSLDEGQGVTGELFF. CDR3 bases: TGTGCCAGCAGCTTAGACGAAGGGCAGGGGGTGACCGGGGAGCTGTTTTTT. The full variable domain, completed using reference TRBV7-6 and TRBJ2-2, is GAGVSQSPRYKVTKRGQDVALRCDPISGHVSLYWYRQALGQGPEFLTYFNYEAQQDKSGLPNDRFSAERPEGSISTLTIQRTEQRDSAMYRCASSLDEGQGVTGELFFGEGSRLTVL.